What follows are 29 T cell receptor beta chains derived from one specimen sequenced in a study of beta chain features in type 1 diabetes. Investigators reverse transcribed all isolated RNA, so they sequenced expressed TCRB transcripts. Measured with immunoSEQ multiplex PCR; TCRdb has only the in-frame clones, and not every one. The data show about 220,000 clones, 11% seen once. Material: central memory CD4+ T cells from blood. Receptors originate from a young man in good health.

This clone came up many times. This rearrangement joins TRBV13 to TRBJ2-6; no definite D call. The CDR3 extends over 15 amino acids. The V gene's germline CDR1 is PRHDT and CDR2 FYEKMQ (reference sequence). Between the trimmed V and J ends, which lost 6 bases and 0 bases, there was a span of 9 bases. The CDR3: CASSHRISGANVLTF. In DNA, the CDR3 is TGTGCCAGCAGTCACCGTATCTCTGGGGCCAACGTCCTGACTTTC.

This chain joins TRBV7-2 and TRBJ2-1, with D perhaps given as TRBD1 or TRBD2 (6 bases each). The V gene's germline CDR1 is SGHTA and CDR2 FQGNSA. The CDR3 is made up of 13 amino acids. V shed 3 bases and J shed 10 bases, with 13 bases lying between them. As DNA, the CDR3 is TGTGCCAGCAGCTTGGTCCGGGGGCTCGAGCAGTTCTTC. Translating gives CASSLVRGLEQFF.

At least ten counts were recorded for this clone. The CDR3 loop is CASSLLTGTGQGAQYF. CDR3 DNA sequence: TGTGCCAGCAGTCTCCTGACCGGGACGGGACAAGGGGCCCAGTACTTC. J is TRBJ2-5 and V is TRBV25-1; D possibly corresponds to TRBD1 (6 bases). This CDR3 contains 16 residues. V gave up 5 bases and J gave up 9 bases, with 25 bases separating them. CDR1 and CDR2 from the germline V gene are MGHDK and SYGVNS.

A few counts support this clone. V is TRBV19 and J is TRBJ2-7; TRBD1 agrees at 10 bases. CDR3 length: 15 amino acids. Per the germline V gene, CDR1 is LNHDA and CDR2 is SQIVND (reference sequence). Losses at the gene ends were 6 bases for V and 0 bases for J; bases not matched to a gene: 5. The CDR3 nucleotides read TGTGCCAGTAGCATGGGGACAGGGGTCTCCTACGAGCAGTACTTC. This gives the protein CASSMGTGVSYEQYF.

J is TRBJ2-7 and V is TRBV28, with 8 bases aligning to TRBD2. After removal of 4 bases from V and 3 bases from J, the junction contained 5 bases not matched to a gene. CDR3 size: 14 residues. Per germline, CDR1 MDHEN and CDR2 SYDVKM. In DNA, the CDR3 is TGTGCCAGCAGTTCCCCTAGCGGGTTCTACGAGCAGTACTTC. It yields the protein CASSSPSGFYEQYF.

The sample holds a few counts of this clone. CDR3 in DNA: TGCGCCAGCAGCCAGGGGACTACTAATGAAAAACTGTTTTTT. Residues: CASSQGTTNEKLFF. V is TRBV4-1 and J is TRBJ1-4; weak D call: TRBD1 (5 bases). V lost 3 bases and J lost 2, with 7 bases in between. Germline V lookup: CDR1 MGHRA, CDR2 YSYEKL. The CDR3 contains 14 residues.

This clone came up many times. The rearrangement uses TRBV6-1 and TRBJ1-2; D is uncertain. The CDR3 is made up of 13 amino acids. V was trimmed by 7 bases and J by 2 bases, leaving 11 bases between them. CDR1 is MNHNS, CDR2 SASEGT, per germline. CDR3 coding DNA: TGTGCCAGCAATCCAGCCTTAAACTATGGCTACACCTTC. Translated, it gives CASNPALNYGYTF.

The V call is TRBV30, the J call TRBJ2-7; D not certain. The V gene's germline CDR1 is GTSNPN and CDR2 SVGIG (reference sequence). The V end lost 5 bases, the J end lost 0 bases, and 5 bases lay between the germline ends. This CDR3 spans 11 amino acids. In nucleotides, the CDR3 is TGTGCCTGGGCTCACTCCTACGAGCAGTACTTC. Its protein product is CAWAHSYEQYF.

Turning to this clone: This CDR3 is also generated by other DNA sequences in the sample. CDR3 nucleotide sequence: TGTGCCTGGGGGACTCGGAACACTGAAGCTTTCTTT. Its protein is CAWGTRNTEAFF. V is TRBV30 and J is TRBJ1-1, with D tentatively TRBD1 (5 bases). The CDR3 runs 12 residues. V lost 5 bases to trimming and J lost 1 base, with 8 bases between them. In germline, CDR1 is GTSNPN, CDR2 SVGIG (reference sequence).

The genes are TRBV4-1 and TRBJ2-2, with 7 bases that match TRBD2. V was clipped by 1 base and J by 5 bases; unmatched bases: 10. There are 17 residues in the CDR3. The germline V gene encodes CDR1 MGHRA and CDR2 YSYEKL. Here the CDR3 reads CASSQAVAGARTGELFF. The CDR3 DNA reads TGCGCCAGCAGCCAAGCGGTGGCGGGAGCGAGGACCGGGGAGCTGTTTTTT.

This clone was seen repeatedly, ten times or more. V usage is TRBV7-2 and J usage is TRBJ2-1; D is possibly TRBD2 (5 bases). The CDR3 is made up of 14 amino acids. Germline CDR1 reads SGHTA; CDR2 reads FQGNSA. V lost 8 bases to trimming and J lost 0 bases, with 11 bases between them. CDR3 nucleotides: TGTGCCAGCGGTAAAGACTACTCCTACAATGAGCAGTTCTTC. Translating gives CASGKDYSYNEQFF.

This clone was seen only a few times. This chain connects TRBV7-2 to TRBJ1-4; no clear D. The CDR3 totals 14 residues. CDR1 and CDR2 from the germline V gene are SGHTA and FQGNSA. V was pared by 6 bases and J by 2 bases, with 10 bases between. The CDR3 coding sequence is TGTGCCAGCAGTCCAGGCTTCACTAATGAAAAACTGTTTTTT. Translated: CASSPGFTNEKLFF.

The J gene is TRBJ1-1, the V gene TRBV7-8; weak D call: TRBD1 (6 bases). The CDR3 is 15 residues long. V shed 4 bases and J shed 0 bases, with 12 bases lying between them. CDR1 and CDR2 (germline): SGHVS, FQNEAQ. DNA for the CDR3: TGTGCCAGCAGCTCCTGGGGGGCAATGAACACTGAAGCTTTCTTT. This encodes CASSSWGAMNTEAFF.

The chain employs TRBV6-1 and TRBJ2-7, with a tentative D call TRBD2 (6 bases). Germline CDR1 and CDR2: MNHNS and SASEGT. The V and J ends lost 4 bases and 3 bases respectively, with 7 bases between them. The CDR3 length is 12 residues. The DNA of the CDR3 is TGTGCCAGCAGTGTGGAGGGCTACGAGCAGTACTTC. This codes for CASSVEGYEQYF.

This clone was counted between two and nine times. CDR3 nucleotides: TGTGCCAGCAGCGCCCCCGACAGGGTATGGACCGGGGAGCTGTTTTTT. Protein product: CASSAPDRVWTGELFF. The V gene is TRBV9, the J gene TRBJ2-2; 7 bases agree with TRBD1. This CDR3 has 16 residues. J gave up 5 bases and V 3 bases, and 10 bases lay outside the gene matches. The germline gives CDR1 SGDLS, CDR2 YYNGEE.

The CDR3 bases are TGTGCCAGCAGCCTGAAAGGACAGAGAAATGAAAAACTGTTTTTT. It translates to CASSLKGQRNEKLFF. The genes are TRBV7-2 and TRBJ1-4, with D tentatively TRBD1 (6 bases). Germline V gene sequence: CDR1 SGHTA, CDR2 FQGNSA. V was shortened by 5 bases and J by 5 bases, with 15 bases between the two germline ends. The CDR3 has 15 amino acids. Full variable domain (rest looked up from reference TRBV7-2 and TRBJ1-4): GAGVSQSPSNKVTEKGKDVELRCDPISGHTALYWYRQSLGQGLEFLIYFQGNSAPDKSGLPSDRFSAERTGGSVSTLTIQRTQQEDSAVYLCASSLKGQRNEKLFFGSGTQLSVL.

This clone was detected only a few times. This chain joins TRBV25-1 and TRBJ2-7; 8 bases match TRBD1. Germline V gene lookup returns CDR1 MGHDK and CDR2 SYGVNS. The CDR3 totals 14 residues. V trimming: 4 bases; J trimming: 7 bases; junction bases outside the gene matches: 9. The CDR3 bases are TGTGCCAGCAGTGCCATGACAGGGGTAGAAGAGCAGTACTTC. Translation gives CASSAMTGVEEQYF.

V is TRBV11-2 and J is TRBJ2-1, with D perhaps TRBD2 (6 bases). CDR3 size: 19 residues. The V end was cut by 4 bases, the J end by 4 bases, with 26 bases between. The germline gives CDR1 SGHAT, CDR2 FQNNGV. CDR3 nucleotides: TGTGCCAGCAGCTCCGAGTTCCAGACAAACTCGCGGGGATACAATGAGCAGTTCTTC. Its protein product is CASSSEFQTNSRGYNEQFF.

V and J are TRBV11-1 and TRBJ2-4, with 8 bases that match TRBD1. There are 16 residues in the CDR3. Germline V CDR1 and CDR2: SGHAT, FQDESV (reference sequence). The V and J ends lost 5 bases and 1 base, in that order; junction bases with no gene match: 7. DNA for the CDR3: TGTGCCAGCAGCCAGACAGGGGAAGGGGCCAAAAACATTCAGTACTTC. Amino acids: CASSQTGEGAKNIQYF.

The chain uses TRBV14 and TRBJ2-7, with D maybe TRBD2 (6 bases). Germline V gives CDR1 SGHDN, CDR2 FVKESK. Trimming cost V 4 bases and J 2 bases, with 12 bases left between them. The CDR3 extends over 14 amino acids. The CDR3 DNA sequence: TGTGCCAGCAGCCTGCCGGGGGTCCCCTACGAGCAGTACTTC. Amino acid sequence: CASSLPGVPYEQYF.

The rearrangement uses TRBV15 and TRBJ2-3; TRBD2 matches at 7 bases. The CDR3 sequence is 18 residues long. With 0 bases clipped from V and 2 bases from J, the junction kept 11 bases outside the gene matches. Germline V lookup: CDR1 LNHNV, CDR2 YYDKDF (reference sequence). Written as DNA, the CDR3 is TGTGCCACCAGCAGAGATCAACTTCAGCGGGACCTCACAGATACGCAGTATTTT. It encodes CATSRDQLQRDLTDTQYF.

The gene calls are TRBV30 and TRBJ1-1; the D is unclear. Trimming stripped 0 bases from V and 11 bases from J, with 16 bases between. Germline CDR1 GTSNPN, CDR2 SVGIG (reference sequence). The CDR3 is 13 amino acids. CDR3: CAWSVPVDLGAFF. CDR3 bases: TGTGCCTGGAGTGTACCGGTGGATCTCGGTGCTTTCTTT.

This clone was seen more than once but under ten times. The genes are TRBV9 and TRBJ2-5; 8 bases map to TRBD2. The J call may be wrong; the DNA end is better matched by TRBJ2-7. The germline CDR1 and CDR2 sequences are SGDLS and YYNGEE. This CDR3 comprises 14 residues. CDR3 region: CASSVLSGSYEQYF. As DNA, the CDR3 is TGTGCCAGCAGCGTACTCAGCGGGAGCTACGAGCAGTACTTC.

This clone was found a few times. This chain connects TRBV7-8 to TRBJ2-1, with unresolved D. The CDR3 has 12 residues. Trimming stripped 2 bases from V and 10 bases from J, with 9 bases between. Germline V CDR1 and CDR2: SGHVS, FQNEAQ. CDR3: CASSLSTYEQFF. DNA for the CDR3: TGTGCCAGCAGCTTATCGACCTACGAGCAGTTCTTC.

This clone was recorded a few times. J is TRBJ2-1 and V is TRBV18; D not resolved. The V and J ends lost 0 bases and 5 bases respectively, with 14 bases between them. CDR1 is KGHSH and CDR2 is LQKENI in the germline V gene. The CDR3 runs 16 residues. CDR3 protein: CASSPPRQVHNNEQFF. The CDR3 DNA reads TGTGCCAGCTCACCACCGAGGCAGGTCCACAACAATGAGCAGTTCTTC.

This clone was counted only a few times. The chain carries TRBV5-6 and TRBJ1-2; TRBD1 is a possible D gene (5 bases). Germline V gene lookup returns CDR1 SGHDT and CDR2 YYEEEE. The CDR3 consists of 14 residues. V shed 4 bases and J shed 2 bases, with 12 bases lying between them. The chain's CDR3 is CASSTGPTNYGYTF. CDR3 nucleotides: TGTGCCAGCAGCACGGGACCTACCAACTATGGCTACACCTTC. Together with reference TRBV5-6 and TRBJ1-2, the CDR3 gives the full variable domain: DAGVTQSPTHLIKTRGQQVTLRCSPKSGHDTVSWYQQALGQGPQFIFQYYEEEERQRGNFPDRFSGHQFPNYSSELNVNALLLGDSALYLCASSTGPTNYGYTFGSGTRLTVV.

The chain has TRBV19 and TRBJ2-7, with 12 bases fitting TRBD2. V dropped 3 bases and J dropped 6; count of bases not matched to a gene: 9. CDR1 and CDR2 (germline): LNHDA, SQIVND (reference sequence). CDR3 length equals 16 residues. The chain's CDR3 is CASSMGLAGGPGEQYF. The CDR3 DNA sequence: TGTGCCAGTAGTATGGGGCTAGCGGGAGGGCCGGGCGAGCAGTACTTC.

This clone was counted between two and nine times. V usage is TRBV5-4 and J usage is TRBJ2-1; 7 bases match TRBD2. The CDR3 length is 15 residues. After removal of 5 bases from V and 6 bases from J, the junction contained 11 bases not matched to a gene. CDR1 and CDR2 (germline): SGHNT, YYREEE (reference sequence). CDR3 bases: TGTGCCAGCAGTCCTGGGCGGGAGAGAGGCAATGAGCAGTTCTTC. It encodes CASSPGRERGNEQFF.

V gene TRBV19 combines with J gene TRBJ2-1, with TRBD2 matching 14 bases. Per the germline V gene, CDR1 is LNHDA and CDR2 is SQIVND (reference sequence). With V trimmed by 7 bases and J by 7 bases, 6 bases remained unmatched. The CDR3 covers 15 residues. The CDR3 DNA follows: TGTGCCAGTACAGTCAGGACTAGCGGGAGGAATGAGCAGTTCTTC. This sequence encodes CASTVRTSGRNEQFF.